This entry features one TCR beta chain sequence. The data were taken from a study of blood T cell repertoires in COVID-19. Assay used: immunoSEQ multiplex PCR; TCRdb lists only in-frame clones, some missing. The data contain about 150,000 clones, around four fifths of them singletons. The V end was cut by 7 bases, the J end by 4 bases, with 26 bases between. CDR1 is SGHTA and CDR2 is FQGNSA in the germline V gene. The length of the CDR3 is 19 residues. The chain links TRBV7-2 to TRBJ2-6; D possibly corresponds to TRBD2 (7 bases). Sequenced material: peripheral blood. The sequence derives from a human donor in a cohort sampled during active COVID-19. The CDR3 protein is CASTPSLPGGAAGANVLTF. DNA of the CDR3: TGTGCCAGCACCCCGAGCCTTCCGGGGGGCGCGGCCGGGGCCAACGTCCTGACTTTC.